The clone carrying this TCR beta chain has at least ten counts. The antigen remains unidentified. At one boundary the junction diverges from the germline segment, which might be a read error. The lymph nodes were axillary draining lymph nodes from breast cancer patients. The data are from a study of breast tumors, draining lymph nodes, adjacent tissues. MiXCR was run by TCRdb on the multiplex PCR reads, yielding one entry per CDR3 protein. The table records over 150,000 distinct CDR3 sequences, roughly a third of them present only once. Study outcomes and limitations: Compared with basal-like, luminal-like tumors shared significantly more repertoire with nontumor tissue. Data fit most tumor T cells coming from lymph node, expanding in tumor. Tumor repertoires ranked between lymph nodes and nontumor tissue in diversity, with V and J gene preferences. Tumor T cell lymph node origin was a supported hypothesis, not proven.

The clonotype was recovered from a female donor with breast cancer. Some clones in this sample may be carry-over from other donors' samples. Sequences were obtained from axillary lymph node tissue.

The CDR3 DNA reads as TGTGCCAGCAGAAAAGACAGGTCTGTGGCCAACGTCCTGACTTTC. Protein sequence: CASRKDRSVANVLTF. The genes are TRBV12-3 or TRBV12-4 and TRBJ2-6; possible D gene TRBD1, 6 bases. The CDR3 contains 15 residues.